The rows below give T cell receptor beta chains drawn from one sample of a study of shared clonotypes between healthy human individuals. TCRdb's table, derived via immunoSEQ multiplex PCR, lists solely in-frame clones and lacks some. This table has 850,000 to 1,100,000 clones, around 77% appearing once. Sequencing used memory CD4+ T cells from PBMCs. These receptors came from a man aged 18 to 29 in good health. Some clones in this sample may be carry-over from other donors' samples. CDR3s include the opening cysteine and the closing phenylalanine or tryptophan. D genes are given only for firm matches. The size field is filled for only some rows; it gives once, few, many or a size class.

v_call: TRBV6-1
j_call: TRBJ1-6
clone_size: -
d_call: TRBD1
cdr3_nt: TGTGCCATCAGTGAAGGGACAGGGAATAATTTACCCCTCCACTTT
cdr3_aa: CAISEGTGNNLPLHF

v_call: TRBV6-5
j_call: TRBJ1-5
clone_size: few
d_call: -
cdr3_nt: TGTGCCAGCAGTTACTCCGGACAAAGTGGTAATCAGCCCCAGCATTTT
cdr3_aa: CASSYSGQSGNQPQHF

v_call: TRBV7-7
j_call: TRBJ2-5
clone_size: -
d_call: TRBD2
cdr3_nt: TGTGCCAGCAGCCAGGTGGGAGCGGGACTCAAAGAGACCCAGTACTTC
cdr3_aa: CASSQVGAGLKETQYF

v_call: TRBV28
j_call: TRBJ2-7
clone_size: -
d_call: -
cdr3_nt: TGTGCCAGCAGTTCCACGCGAGGGGCTGGGTACGAGCAGTACTTC
cdr3_aa: CASSSTRGAGYEQYF

v_call: TRBV2
j_call: TRBJ2-3
clone_size: once
d_call: -
cdr3_nt: TGTGCCAGCCGTATCCGAGATACGCAGTATTTT
cdr3_aa: CASRIRDTQYF

v_call: TRBV7-6
j_call: TRBJ2-2
clone_size: -
d_call: -
cdr3_nt: TGTGCCAGCAGCCGGGAAACAGCCGGGGAGCTGTTTTTT
cdr3_aa: CASSRETAGELFF

v_call: TRBV2
j_call: TRBJ1-3
clone_size: -
d_call: TRBD1
cdr3_nt: TGTGCCAGCAGTGGGGGACAGATCTCTGGAAACACCATATATTTT
cdr3_aa: CASSGGQISGNTIYF

v_call: TRBV5-1
j_call: TRBJ2-7
clone_size: -
d_call: TRBD1
cdr3_nt: TGCGCCAGCAGCTTGGTCCCGGACAGGGGTTCCTACGAGCAGTACTTC
cdr3_aa: CASSLVPDRGSYEQYF

v_call: TRBV28
j_call: TRBJ2-3
clone_size: -
d_call: TRBD1
cdr3_nt: TGTGCCAGCAGTTTACTGGGACAGGTCACAGATACGCAGTATTTT
cdr3_aa: CASSLLGQVTDTQYF

v_call: TRBV25-1
j_call: TRBJ1-2
clone_size: -
d_call: -
cdr3_nt: TGTGCCAGCAGCGAACCCGGGACAAGAGGGAACTATGGCTACACCTTC
cdr3_aa: CASSEPGTRGNYGYTF

v_call: TRBV5-1
j_call: TRBJ1-1
clone_size: few
d_call: -
cdr3_nt: TGCGCCAGCAGCTTGGACGTTCGGACGAACACTGAAGCTTTCTTT
cdr3_aa: CASSLDVRTNTEAFF

v_call: TRBV5-1
j_call: TRBJ1-2
clone_size: many
d_call: TRBD1
cdr3_nt: TGCGCCAGCAGCTTCTCCGGGACAGGGGGCGAGGGCTACACCTTC
cdr3_aa: CASSFSGTGGEGYTF

v_call: TRBV6-1
j_call: TRBJ1-1
clone_size: -
d_call: TRBD1
cdr3_nt: TGTGCCAGCAGTGTAGTGGGCCAGGGGGCTGAAGCTTTCTTT
cdr3_aa: CASSVVGQGAEAFF

v_call: TRBV11-2
j_call: TRBJ2-7
clone_size: -
d_call: -
cdr3_nt: TGTGCCAGCAGCTTAAACTTCCCCTACGAGCAGTACTTC
cdr3_aa: CASSLNFPYEQYF

v_call: TRBV10-3
j_call: TRBJ2-7
clone_size: -
d_call: -
cdr3_nt: TGTGCCATCAGTGTGGCTCAGGACCAGCACGAGCAGTACTTC
cdr3_aa: CAISVAQDQHEQYF

v_call: TRBV7-3
j_call: TRBJ2-3
clone_size: -
d_call: -
cdr3_nt: TGTGCCAGCAGCCCCCAGGGTGCCTCCGATACGCAGTATTTT
cdr3_aa: CASSPQGASDTQYF

v_call: TRBV7-9
j_call: TRBJ2-7
clone_size: -
d_call: TRBD2
cdr3_nt: TGTGCCAGCAGCAGCCTGCGGGAGGGCCCCATCAACGAGCAGTACTTC
cdr3_aa: CASSSLREGPINEQYF

v_call: TRBV10-1
j_call: TRBJ2-3
clone_size: -
d_call: -
cdr3_nt: TGCGCCAGCAGTGACAATACAGGAATTAGCACAGATACGCAGTATTTT
cdr3_aa: CASSDNTGISTDTQYF

v_call: TRBV29-1
j_call: TRBJ2-3
clone_size: -
d_call: -
cdr3_nt: TGCAGCGCCGACTGGGGCACCACAGATACGCAGTATTTT
cdr3_aa: CSADWGTTDTQYF

v_call: TRBV9
j_call: TRBJ2-1
clone_size: -
d_call: -
cdr3_nt: TGTGCCAGCAGCCCTCGACTCAGCGCGAGCTCCTACAATGAGCAGTTCTTC
cdr3_aa: CASSPRLSASSYNEQFF